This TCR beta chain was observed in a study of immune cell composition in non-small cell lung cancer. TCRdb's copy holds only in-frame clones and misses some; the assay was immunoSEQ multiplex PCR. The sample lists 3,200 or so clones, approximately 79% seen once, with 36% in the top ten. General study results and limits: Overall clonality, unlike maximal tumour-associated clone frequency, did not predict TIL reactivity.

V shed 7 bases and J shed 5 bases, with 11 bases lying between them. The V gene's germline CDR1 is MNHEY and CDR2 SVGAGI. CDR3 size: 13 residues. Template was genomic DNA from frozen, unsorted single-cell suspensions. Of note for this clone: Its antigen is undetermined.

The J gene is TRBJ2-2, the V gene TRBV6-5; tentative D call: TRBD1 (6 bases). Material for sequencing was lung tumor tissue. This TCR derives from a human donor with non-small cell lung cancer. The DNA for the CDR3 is TGTGCCAGCACCCCCAGGGGTACCGGGGAGCTGTTTTTT. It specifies CASTPRGTGELFF.